This TCR beta chain was documented in a study of T cell responses to AZD1222 COVID-19 vaccine. Data came from immunoSEQ multiplex PCR; TCRdb stores just in-frame clones and leaves some out. This table has 150,000 or so clones, around 92% appearing once. V was cut by 4 bases and J by 5 bases, with 14 bases left in between. Germline CDR1 is SGHRS and CDR2 is YFSETQ. The CDR3 is 14 amino acids. This receptor was identified in an adult who received the AZD1222 COVID-19 vaccine. The source material was peripheral blood, sampled 28 days after the second AZD1222 dose. The chain has TRBV5-1 and TRBJ2-3, with D possibly called TRBD1 or TRBD2 (6 bases each). CDR3 residues: CASSPTGAIDTQYF. DNA of the CDR3: TGCGCCAGCAGCCCCACGGGGGCAATAGATACGCAGTATTTT.